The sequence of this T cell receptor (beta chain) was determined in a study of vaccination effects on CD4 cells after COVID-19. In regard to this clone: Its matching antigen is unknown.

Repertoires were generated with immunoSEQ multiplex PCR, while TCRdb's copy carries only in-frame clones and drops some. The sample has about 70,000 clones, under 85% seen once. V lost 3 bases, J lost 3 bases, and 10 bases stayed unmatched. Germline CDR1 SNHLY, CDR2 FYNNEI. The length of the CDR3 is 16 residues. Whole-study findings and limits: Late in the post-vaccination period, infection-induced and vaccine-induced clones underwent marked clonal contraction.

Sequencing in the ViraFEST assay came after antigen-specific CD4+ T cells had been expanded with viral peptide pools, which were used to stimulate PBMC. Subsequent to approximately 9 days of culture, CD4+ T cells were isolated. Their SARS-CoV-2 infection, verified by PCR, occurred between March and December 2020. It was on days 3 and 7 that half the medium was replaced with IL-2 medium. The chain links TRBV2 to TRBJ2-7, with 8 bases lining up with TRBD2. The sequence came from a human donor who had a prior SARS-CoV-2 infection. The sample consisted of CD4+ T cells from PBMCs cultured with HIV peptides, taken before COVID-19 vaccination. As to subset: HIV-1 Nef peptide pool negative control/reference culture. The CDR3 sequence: CASSDFLLSGVYEQYF. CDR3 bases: TGTGCCAGCAGTGACTTTTTGCTTAGCGGGGTCTACGAGCAGTACTTC. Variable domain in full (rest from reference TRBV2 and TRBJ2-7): EPEVTQTPSHQVTQMGQEVILRCVPISNHLYFYWYRQILGQKVEFLVSFYNNEISEKSEIFDDQFSVERPDGSNFTLKIRSTKLEDSAMYFCASSDFLLSGVYEQYFGPGTRLTVT.